The entry below describes one T cell receptor beta chain. The sample comes from a study of cytomegalovirus exposure and HLA in healthy donors. On the study more broadly: From donors who were HLA-typed, an early data release held 80 million to 85 million unique TCRs.

The CDR3 consists of 11 residues. The V gene lost 7 bases and the J gene lost 3 bases, with 9 bases spanning the gap. In germline, CDR1 is DFQATT, CDR2 SNEGSKA (reference sequence). Primers included in the PCR were 60 Vbeta and 13 Jbeta primers. Some clones are missing from TCRdb's copy, which holds only in-frame ones; the method was immunoSEQ multiplex PCR. Here the sample spans more than 150,000 clones, about four fifths being singletons. The sequencing input was PBMCs. This chain uses TRBV20-1 with TRBJ1-1; D unclear. This TCR was recovered from a boy aged 5-17 years in good health and CMV-seronegative. The DNA for the CDR3 is TGCAGTGGCCCCGGGGACACTGAAGCTTTCTTT. Amino acid sequence: CSGPGDTEAFF.